Listed below are T cell receptor beta chains from one sample, sequenced in a study of identical twins. MiXCR was run by TCRdb on the 5' RACE reads, yielding one entry per CDR3 protein. The sample records around 650,000 distinct CDR3 sequences, under 8.5% being singletons. These same records also appear under a second study, on yellow fever vaccine responses in identical twins.

The sequencing sample was made of PBMCs. The source of these receptors is a woman aged 18-29 years in good health. The CDR3 runs from the conserved cysteine through the conserved F or W. Fields, in order: V gene, clone size, D gene, J gene, CDR3 DNA, CDR3 protein. The D gene is left open where the match is weak. Clone size, where shown, is once, few, many, or a class for clones that have expanded.

TRBV24-1	.	TRBD1	TRBJ2-2	TGTGCCACCAGTGATTTTTTACAGGGGGACACCGGGGAGCTGTTTTTT	CATSDFLQGDTGELFF
TRBV7-9	few	TRBD2	TRBJ2-2	TGTGCCAGCGGCGGGACTAGTTACCCCGGGGAGCTGTTTTTT	CASGGTSYPGELFF
TRBV20-1	many	.	TRBJ2-5	TGCAGTGCTAGAGATAGGGGATCCCAAGAGACCCAGTACTTC	CSARDRGSQETQYF
TRBV20-1	few	TRBD1	TRBJ2-1	TGCAGTGCCCCTCAGGGGGTAGCCCGGAATGAGCAGTTCTTC	CSAPQGVARNEQFF
TRBV5-4	.	.	TRBJ2-4	TGTGCCAGCAGCTATGGAGGGGACATTCAGTACTTC	CASSYGGDIQYF
TRBV12-3/TRBV12-4	many	TRBD2	TRBJ2-3	TGTGCCAGCAGTCATGGACTAGCAACAGATACGCAGTATTTT	CASSHGLATDTQYF
TRBV12-3/TRBV12-4	few	.	TRBJ1-1	TGTGCCAGCAGTTTTATGGGAAACACTGAAGCTTTCTTT	CASSFMGNTEAFF
TRBV2	many	TRBD2	TRBJ2-7	TGTGCAGCGGGGCGGGGACTCTACGAGCAGTACTTC	CAAGRGLYEQYF
TRBV10-3	.	TRBD2	TRBJ2-1	TGTGCCATCAGTGAAACTAGCGGGAGTGGAGATGAGCAGTTCTTC	CAISETSGSGDEQFF
TRBV7-9	.	.	TRBJ2-2	TGTGTCAGCAGCTTCATTGGCGGGGAGCTGTTTTTT	CVSSFIGGELFF
TRBV5-1	many	.	TRBJ1-2	TGCGCCAGCAGCTTGGTCCAGCGGGCAGGAGACTATGGCTACACCTTC	CASSLVQRAGDYGYTF
TRBV3-1	.	TRBD1	TRBJ2-1	TGTGCCAGCAGCCTTATGAGGGGGCTGTATGAGCAGTTCTTC	CASSLMRGLYEQFF
TRBV10-3	.	TRBD1	TRBJ1-5	TGTGCCATCGCGGAGACAGGGTCCTACAATCAGCCCCAGCATTTT	CAIAETGSYNQPQHF
TRBV3-1	few	TRBD2	TRBJ2-3	TGTGCCAGCAGCCACCCCGGGAGCGGGGGCCCAGACACAGATACGCAGTATTTT	CASSHPGSGGPDTDTQYF
TRBV7-2	.	.	TRBJ2-3	TGTGCCAGCAGCTTAAGCAGTTGGGGTGGCTACCAAGATACGCAGTATTTT	CASSLSSWGGYQDTQYF
TRBV6-5	few	TRBD2	TRBJ2-5	TGTGCCAGCAGTTCTCTTCTAGCGGGGGAAGAGACCCAGTACTTC	CASSSLLAGEETQYF
TRBV5-1	few	.	TRBJ2-7	TGCGCCAGCAGCTTGGCTTCCGGGATCGACGAGCAGTACTTC	CASSLASGIDEQYF
TRBV15	.	.	TRBJ2-1	TGTGCCACCAGCACCGGGTATTTGGGCTCCTACAATGAGCAGTTCTTC	CATSTGYLGSYNEQFF
TRBV5-6	few	.	TRBJ2-1	TGTGCCAGCATTAGAGGGGCGCCAGGGTCGTACAATGAGCAGTTCTTC	CASIRGAPGSYNEQFF
TRBV12-3/TRBV12-4	many	.	TRBJ2-3	TGTGCCAGCGTACAACCAGGCCGACCAGATACGCAGTATTTT	CASVQPGRPDTQYF
TRBV7-9	few	.	TRBJ2-1	TGTGCCAGCAGCTTATTCAACGATGAGCAGTTCTTC	CASSLFNDEQFF
TRBV10-3	.	TRBD2	TRBJ2-1	TGTGCCATCAGGGGGACTAGCGTCAATGAGCAGTTCTTC	CAIRGTSVNEQFF
TRBV27	.	TRBD1	TRBJ1-6	TGTGCCAGCAGGGCCAGACAGGGAGGTAATTCACCCCTCCACTTT	CASRARQGGNSPLHF
TRBV28	many	TRBD2	TRBJ2-5	TGTGCCAGCAGTCTAGCGGGAGTGCGTCAAGAGACCCAGTACTTC	CASSLAGVRQETQYF
TRBV28	few	.	TRBJ2-3	TGTGCCAGCAGTTTAGGCGGCACTTACACAGATACGCAGTATTTT	CASSLGGTYTDTQYF
TRBV2	few	.	TRBJ1-2	TGTGCCAGCAGCGCAGGGACATCTCCTGGCTACACCTTC	CASSAGTSPGYTF
TRBV12-3/TRBV12-4	few	TRBD1	TRBJ1-1	TGTGCCAGCAGGCGACAGGGGGTAGGGGGTGAAGCTTTCTTT	CASRRQGVGGEAFF
TRBV7-8	many	TRBD2	TRBJ2-5	TGTGCCAGCAGCTTAGCCGGGACTAGCGGGAGAGGAGAGACCCAGTACTTC	CASSLAGTSGRGETQYF
TRBV20-1	many	.	TRBJ1-1	TGCAGTGCCCACGACATCGTTGAAGCTTTCTTT	CSAHDIVEAFF
TRBV12-3/TRBV12-4	few	TRBD1	TRBJ2-6	TGTGCCAGCAGTGACAGGGAGTCTGGGGCCAACGTCCTGACTTTC	CASSDRESGANVLTF
TRBV29-1	few	.	TRBJ2-3	TGCAGCGTTGAAGTTCCGGGACGGACTTACCCAGATACGCAGTATTTT	CSVEVPGRTYPDTQYF
TRBV6-5	many	TRBD1	TRBJ1-2	TGTGCCAGCAGTTACGGACAGGGTAACTATGGCTACACCTTC	CASSYGQGNYGYTF
TRBV15	many	.	TRBJ1-6	TGTGCCACCAGCAGCGGGAATTCACCCCTCCACTTT	CATSSGNSPLHF
TRBV12-3/TRBV12-4	few	TRBD2	TRBJ2-7	TGTGCCAGCAGTTTACGGGCGGGAGGGCCCCTTGGGAACTACGAGCAGTACTTC	CASSLRAGGPLGNYEQYF
TRBV12-3/TRBV12-4	many	.	TRBJ2-7	TGTGCCAGCAGTGGTGCGGGGTCCTACGAGCAGTACTTC	CASSGAGSYEQYF
TRBV20-1	.	.	TRBJ2-7	TGCAGTGCCCAAAAGGACCAATACTACGAGCAGTACTTC	CSAQKDQYYEQYF
TRBV6-5	few	.	TRBJ2-6	TGTGCCAGCAGTTATGGCTTTTCGGGTAGCAACGTCCTGACTTTC	CASSYGFSGSNVLTF